This is a list of T cell receptor beta chains from one sample in a study of blood T cells in healthy people across ages. TCRdb fed the 5' RACE reads into MiXCR, producing one record per CDR3 protein. The table includes about a million distinct CDR3 sequences, roughly 51% detected once. Sequenced input: blood. The receptor source for this set is a woman aged 60-75 years in good health. CDR3s include the opening cysteine and the closing phenylalanine or tryptophan. The D gene is left open where the match is weak. Not every row has a clone size; where given, it reads once, few, many or a size class.

J gene,V gene,D gene,clone size,CDR3 DNA,CDR3 protein
TRBJ2-2,TRBV5-1,TRBD1,.,TGCGCCACCCGGACAGGGAACACCGGGGAGCTGTTTTTT,CATRTGNTGELFF
TRBJ2-1,TRBV6-2/TRBV6-3,.,.,TGTGCCAGCGCTCTCAAGGGAGTCGGACCCCATGAGCAGTTCTTC,CASALKGVGPHEQFF
TRBJ1-4,TRBV7-2,.,.,TGTGCCAGCAGCGGTACTGGGGGTGCCAATGAAAAACTGTTTTTT,CASSGTGGANEKLFF
TRBJ1-2,TRBV3-1,TRBD1,.,TGTGCCAGCAGCCAGGTGACAGGGGATGGCTGCACCTTC,CASSQVTGDGCTF
TRBJ2-1,TRBV9,.,.,TGTGCCAGCAGCGCGCGGGACAGAAACAATGAGCAGTTCTTC,CASSARDRNNEQFF
TRBJ2-4,TRBV5-6,.,few,TGTGCCAGCAGCTCCACGGACACTATCAAAAACATTCAGTACTTC,CASSSTDTIKNIQYF
TRBJ2-3,TRBV11-2,.,.,TGTACCAGCAGCTTAGCCCCAGCTCCAACAGATACGCAGTATTTT,CTSSLAPAPTDTQYF
TRBJ2-3,TRBV12-3/TRBV12-4,.,.,TGTGCCAGCAGTGGGGACCAGCCCGGCACAGATACGCAGTATTTT,CASSGDQPGTDTQYF
TRBJ1-5,TRBV29-1,.,.,TGCAGCGTTGCATGGGGGGGGAATCAGCCCCAGCATTTT,CSVAWGGNQPQHF
TRBJ2-3,TRBV7-2,TRBD2,.,TGTGCCAGCAGCTTCTATAGCGGGCCCGCGCGGGGCACAGATACGCAGTATTTT,CASSFYSGPARGTDTQYF
TRBJ2-7,TRBV7-9,TRBD2,few,TGTGCCAGCAGCAGACTAGCGGACTACTACGAGCAGTACTTC,CASSRLADYYEQYF
TRBJ2-7,TRBV28,.,.,TGTGCCAGCAGCTCTCATCCCGGGCCTAACTACGAGCAGTACTTC,CASSSHPGPNYEQYF
TRBJ2-2,TRBV13,.,.,TGTGCCAGCAGCGAAGGCCTTACCTCCACCGGGGAGCTGTTTTTT,CASSEGLTSTGELFF
TRBJ2-1,TRBV20-1,.,.,TGCAGTGCTAGAGATTTTCGGGCGAGCTCCTACAATGAGCAGTTCTTC,CSARDFRASSYNEQFF
TRBJ2-1,TRBV12-3/TRBV12-4,.,.,TGTGCCAGCAGAACCTTGGGCGTGAATGAGCAGTTCTTC,CASRTLGVNEQFF
TRBJ2-1,TRBV5-1,TRBD2,.,TGCGCCAGCAGCTTGGCCGGCGGGAGTAAGTTCTTC,CASSLAGGSKFF
TRBJ2-2,TRBV29-1,TRBD1,.,TGCAGCGTTCTTGGGCAGGGGGATAACACCGGGGAGCTGTTTTTT,CSVLGQGDNTGELFF